A single sample gave rise to the 30 T cell receptor beta chains below, sequenced in a study of T cell responses to AZD1222 COVID-19 vaccine. TCRdb's table, derived via immunoSEQ multiplex PCR, lists solely in-frame clones and lacks some. The sample yields 95,000 to 100,000 clones, 85% to 90% seen once. The input for sequencing was peripheral blood, taken 28 days after the second AZD1222 dose. These receptors were taken from an adult who received the AZD1222 COVID-19 vaccine.

This clone was observed a handful of times. Here the CDR3 reads CASSYWGLAGDGSYNEQFF. As DNA, the CDR3 is TGTGCCAGCAGTTACTGGGGACTAGCGGGAGATGGTTCCTACAATGAGCAGTTCTTC. This chain uses TRBV6-2 or TRBV6-3 with TRBJ2-1; 14 bases match TRBD2. The CDR3 sequence is 19 residues long. Trimming removed 1 base from V and 1 base from J; junction bases left unmatched: 6. Germline assignment: CDR1 MNHEY and CDR2 SVGEGT.

The chain combines TRBV9 with TRBJ2-1, with TRBD1 as a possible D gene (7 bases). Germline assignment: CDR1 SGDLS and CDR2 YYNGEE. This CDR3 is 15 amino acids long. V lost 3 bases to trimming and J lost 7 bases, with 17 bases between them. The CDR3 coding sequence is TGTGCCAGCAGCGAGGGGGCTAGTCGGGAGAATGAGCAGTTCTTC. Translation: CASSEGASRENEQFF.

The chain recombines TRBV28 with TRBJ2-1; 10 nucleotides match TRBD2. The trim removed 2 bases at V and 3 bases at J, leaving 4 bases unmatched. CDR3 length: 16 residues. Germline V gene data show CDR1 as MDHEN and CDR2 as SYDVKM. In DNA form, the CDR3 reads TGTGCCAGCAGTTTACTAAGCGGGAGGGACTACAATGAGCAGTTCTTC. As protein: CASSLLSGRDYNEQFF. Full variable domain (missing parts from reference TRBV28 and TRBJ2-1): DVKVTQSSRYLVKRTGEKVFLECVQDMDHENMFWYRQDPGLGLRLIYFSYDVKMKEKGDIPEGYSVSREKKERFSLILESASTNQTSMYLCASSLLSGRDYNEQFFGPGTRLTVL.

The chain links TRBV11-2 to TRBJ2-5, with a possible D match to TRBD1 (5 bases). CDR3 size: 14 residues. Germline CDR1 is SGHAT and CDR2 is FQNNGV. The V and J ends lost 4 bases and 5 bases respectively, with 14 bases between them. CDR3 bases: TGTGCCAGCAGCTCTGGGGCGGCAGGCGAGACCCAGTACTTC. Translated: CASSSGAAGETQYF.

The table lists this clone with a count of one. This chain uses TRBV7-9 with TRBJ2-2; 13 bases are a match to TRBD2. This CDR3 spans 16 amino acids. Trimming took 3 bases from V and 5 from J; bases not matched to a gene: 3. Germline assignment: CDR1 SEHNR and CDR2 FQNEAQ (reference sequence). CDR3 sequence reads: CASSFPGLAGTGELFF. The CDR3 DNA is TGTGCCAGCAGCTTTCCGGGACTAGCGGGAACCGGGGAGCTGTTTTTT.

This clone was found once. The chain combines TRBV15 with TRBJ1-1; D remains unclear. Germline V lookup: CDR1 LNHNV, CDR2 YYDKDF (reference sequence). This CDR3 has 16 residues. V lost 0 bases and J 2 bases, leaving 13 bases between the germline ends. The CDR3 DNA follows: TGTGCCACCAGCAGAGATTTCGCCTTGATAAACACTGAAGCTTTCTTT. It is translated as CATSRDFALINTEAFF.

The chain joins TRBV3-1 (or the pseudogene TRBV3-2) to TRBJ1-5, with D possibly being TRBD1 (6 bases). The CDR3 has 15 residues. Germline-derived CDR1 and CDR2 are LGHDT and YNNKEL (reference sequence). V lost 4 bases and J 7 bases, leaving 17 bases between the germline ends. This CDR3 reads CASSRFGGAEQPQHF. As DNA, the CDR3 is TGTGCCAGCAGCCGGTTCGGGGGGGCTGAGCAGCCCCAGCATTTT.

The J gene is TRBJ1-1, the V gene TRBV11-2, with 7 positions matching TRBD1. CDR3 length equals 19 residues. The V segment lost 0 bases and the J segment 0 bases; nucleotides outside the gene matches: 13. Looked up from germline, CDR1 is SGHAT and CDR2 is FQNNGV. This chain's CDR3 is CASSLDRGGQMKMNTEAFF. DNA for the CDR3: TGTGCCAGCAGCTTAGATAGGGGGGGACAGATGAAAATGAACACTGAAGCTTTCTTT.

This chain's CDR3 is CASSEQGAIQPQHF. CDR3 nucleotide sequence: TGTGCCAGTAGTGAACAGGGGGCGATTCAGCCCCAGCATTTT. J is TRBJ1-5 and V is TRBV19, with TRBD1 matching over 9 bases. This CDR3 is 14 amino acids long. Germline CDR1 reads LNHDA; CDR2 reads SQIVND (reference sequence). V shed 5 bases and J 6 bases; nucleotides not matched to a gene: 5.

The chain is built from TRBV7-9 and TRBJ1-2; possibly TRBD1 for D (6 bases). Trimming cost V 3 bases and J 8 bases, with 16 bases left between them. Per the germline V gene, CDR1 is SEHNR and CDR2 is FQNEAQ (reference sequence). CDR3 length: 14 residues. CDR3 nucleotide sequence: TGTGCCAGCAGCTTGGGGAGGGGGACGGAAGGCTACACCTTC. Protein: CASSLGRGTEGYTF.

V and J are TRBV5-6 and TRBJ2-5; D unclear. Germline V gene sequence: CDR1 SGHDT, CDR2 YYEEEE. The V end lost 2 bases, the J end lost 4 bases, and 12 bases lay between the germline ends. This CDR3 spans 14 amino acids. The DNA of the CDR3 is TGTGCCAGCAGCTTTTTGGACGCCCGAGAGACCCAGTACTTC. Amino acids: CASSFLDARETQYF.

The chain recombines TRBV19 with TRBJ2-1; 9 nucleotides align to TRBD1. Germline CDR1 and CDR2: LNHDA and SQIVND (reference sequence). Trimming removed 0 bases from V and 3 bases from J; junction bases left unmatched: 3. The CDR3 runs 16 residues. CDR3 region: CASSIETGGIYNEQFF. In DNA, the CDR3 is TGTGCCAGTAGTATAGAGACAGGGGGAATCTACAATGAGCAGTTCTTC.

This clone has a single count. V is TRBV2 and J is TRBJ1-5; D is unresolved. The CDR3 extends over 15 amino acids. V was cut by 1 base and J by 4 bases, with 11 bases left in between. Germline assignment: CDR1 SNHLY and CDR2 FYNNEI. The CDR3 DNA follows: TGTGCCAGCAGTGAAGACCAGACGGGTAATCAGCCCCAGCATTTT. This translates into CASSEDQTGNQPQHF.

V and J are TRBV7-9 and TRBJ2-7; TRBD2 is a possible D gene (5 bases). This CDR3 has 12 residues. Deletions cut 5 bases from V and 3 bases from J, with 8 bases between. CDR1 and CDR2 from the germline V gene are SEHNR and FQNEAQ (reference sequence). The CDR3 bases are TGTGCCAGCAGCATCCGGGACTACGAGCAGTACTTC. Translated, it gives CASSIRDYEQYF.

The V gene is TRBV27, the J gene TRBJ1-5; 9 bases fit TRBD1. The CDR3 is made up of 14 amino acids. V shed 6 bases, J shed 6 bases, and the junction held 6 bases outside the gene matches. The V gene's germline CDR1 is MNHEY and CDR2 SMNVEV (reference sequence). Written as DNA, the CDR3 is TGTGCCAGCAGGGCCACAGGGGGCACTCAGCCCCAGCATTTT. Protein sequence: CASRATGGTQPQHF.

This clone showed up just once. The chain's CDR3 is CASSPTPQRDYEQYF. The CDR3 bases are TGTGCCAGCAGCCCCACCCCCCAACGGGACTACGAGCAGTACTTC. This chain connects TRBV7-8 to TRBJ2-7; weak D call: TRBD2 (5 bases). V shed 5 bases and J shed 3 bases, with 17 bases lying between them. The germline V gene has CDR1 SGHVS and CDR2 FQNEAQ. The CDR3 runs to 15 residues.

J is TRBJ1-6 and V is TRBV30; the D gene is possibly TRBD1 (5 bases). There are 17 residues in the CDR3. The V gene's germline CDR1 is GTSNPN and CDR2 SVGIG (reference sequence). Trimming shortened V by 3 bases and J by 7 bases, and 22 bases separated the two germline ends. CDR3 protein: CAWRVRLGTGVNSPLHF. DNA of the CDR3: TGTGCCTGGAGGGTGAGGCTGGGAACAGGCGTGAATTCACCCCTCCACTTT.

This chain joins TRBV4-1 and TRBJ2-7, with 15 bases that match TRBD2. Germline V gene lookup returns CDR1 MGHRA and CDR2 YSYEKL. The length of the CDR3 is 18 residues. Losses at the gene ends were 4 bases for V and 0 bases for J; bases not matched to a gene: 7. CDR3 nucleotides: TGCGCCAGCAGCCTACGGACTAGCGGGAGGGCCCTCTCCTACGAGCAGTACTTC. Translation: CASSLRTSGRALSYEQYF.

The chain combines TRBV10-3 with TRBJ1-3, with 10 bases matching TRBD1. CDR1 is ENHRY and CDR2 is SYGVKD in the germline V gene. V trimming: 6 bases; J trimming: 4 bases; junction bases outside the gene matches: 12. CDR3 length equals 17 residues. The CDR3 DNA reads TGTGCCATCAGAAGAGGACCCGGGACAGGGGCCGGAAACACCATATATTTT. It yields the protein CAIRRGPGTGAGNTIYF.

The genes are TRBV7-3 and TRBJ2-1, with TRBD2 matching over 12 bases. This CDR3 comprises 20 residues. Germline CDR1 SGHTA, CDR2 FQGTGA. Trimming at V came to 1 base and at J to 6 bases, leaving 16 bases not matched to a gene. Here the CDR3 reads CASSLSVGRLAGGPGNEQFF. The CDR3 DNA reads TGTGCCAGCAGCTTAAGCGTAGGTAGGCTAGCGGGAGGGCCGGGCAATGAGCAGTTCTTC. The variable domain in full, with the rest retrieved from reference TRBV7-3 and TRBJ2-1, is GAGVSQTPSNKVTEKGKYVELRCDPISGHTALYWYRQSLGQGPEFLIYFQGTGAADDSGLPNDRFFAVRPEGSVSTLKIQRTERGDSAVYLCASSLSVGRLAGGPGNEQFFGPGTRLTVL.

This sequence joins TRBV6-5 and TRBJ1-2; D not resolved. The V gene lost 6 bases and the J gene lost 4 bases, with 18 bases spanning the gap. This CDR3 has 15 amino acids. Germline CDR1 reads MNHEY; CDR2 reads SVGAGI. The DNA for the CDR3 is TGTGCCAGCAGGAGCCCCGGAGGGCAGACCTATGGCTACACCTTC. Translated: CASRSPGGQTYGYTF.

The chain links TRBV27 to TRBJ1-5, with D maybe TRBD1 (6 bases). This CDR3 has 15 amino acids. V lost 2 bases and J lost 4, with 12 bases in between. Germline V lookup: CDR1 MNHEY, CDR2 SMNVEV (reference sequence). The CDR3 region is CASSLTQGLNQPQHF. For the CDR3, the DNA is TGTGCCAGCAGTTTAACGCAGGGGTTAAATCAGCCCCAGCATTTT.

The rearrangement joins TRBV11-2 to TRBJ1-4, with D possibly being TRBD1 (6 bases). The CDR3 loop spans 14 amino acids. Per the germline V gene, CDR1 is SGHAT and CDR2 is FQNNGV. V was shortened by 6 bases and J by 8 bases, with 16 bases between the two germline ends. As DNA, the CDR3 is TGTGCCAGCAGAAAGCAGGGGTCAAAGGAAAAACTGTTTTTT. It codes for CASRKQGSKEKLFF.

The CDR3 spells CASSQSLLGQVRLGTEAFF. The CDR3 region has the DNA TGCGCCAGCAGCCAGTCCCTACTCGGACAGGTTCGGTTGGGCACTGAAGCTTTCTTT. This sequence joins TRBV5-1 and TRBJ1-1; 7 nucleotides align to TRBD1. V gave up 4 bases and J gave up 4 bases; unmatched junction bases: 22. Germline V gives CDR1 SGHRS, CDR2 YFSETQ. This CDR3 contains 19 residues.

The chain carries TRBV5-1 and TRBJ2-7; no firm D call. Trimming cost V 3 bases and J 2 bases, with 9 bases left between them. The CDR3 length is 13 residues. Germline V gives CDR1 SGHRS, CDR2 YFSETQ. CDR3 sequence: CASSSVSTYEQYF. CDR3 sequence (DNA): TGCGCCAGCAGCTCCGTCAGTACCTACGAGCAGTACTTC.

The genes are TRBV12-3 or TRBV12-4 and TRBJ1-5, with 7 bases lining up with TRBD1. J was trimmed by 1 base and V by 9 bases; bases with no gene match: 3. The CDR3 loop spans 13 amino acids. DNA for the CDR3: TGTGCCAGTAGACAGGGAAGCAATCAGCCCCAGCATTTT. As protein: CASRQGSNQPQHF.

The CDR3 region is CASTGDIYEQYF. In DNA form, the CDR3 reads TGTGCCAGCACAGGGGATATCTACGAGCAGTACTTC. V and J are TRBV2 and TRBJ2-7, with D tentatively TRBD1 (6 bases). The CDR3 is made up of 12 amino acids. V lost 7 bases and J 3 bases, leaving 10 bases between the germline ends. Germline CDR1 reads SNHLY; CDR2 reads FYNNEI.

The table lists this clone with a few counts. The rearrangement joins TRBV27 to TRBJ2-7; D perhaps matches TRBD2 (5 bases). Trimming removed 7 bases from V and 3 bases from J, with 22 bases in between. The CDR3 has 16 amino acids. Germline CDR1 MNHEY, CDR2 SMNVEV (reference sequence). The CDR3 DNA reads TGTGCCAGCATCCCTACGGTCAGGACTGCATACTACGAGCAGTACTTC. Translation: CASIPTVRTAYYEQYF.

This clone was observed a single time. The V and J genes are TRBV5-1 and TRBJ1-1, with a weak D call TRBD1 (5 bases). The CDR3 length is 12 residues. From germline, CDR1 is SGHRS and CDR2 YFSETQ. The V end lost 0 bases, the J end lost 11 bases, and 11 bases lay between the germline ends. CDR3 in DNA: TGCGCCAGCAGCTTGGATCAGGGTCGGGCTTTCTTT. Its translation: CASSLDQGRAFF.

This chain connects TRBV19 to TRBJ1-1; 10 bases align to TRBD1. Per germline, CDR1 LNHDA and CDR2 SQIVND (reference sequence). The CDR3 loop spans 14 amino acids. Losses at the gene ends were 1 base for V and 5 bases for J; bases not matched to a gene: 1. The chain's CDR3 is CASSIAGQGTEAFF. CDR3 nucleotide sequence: TGTGCCAGTAGTATAGCGGGACAGGGGACTGAAGCTTTCTTT.